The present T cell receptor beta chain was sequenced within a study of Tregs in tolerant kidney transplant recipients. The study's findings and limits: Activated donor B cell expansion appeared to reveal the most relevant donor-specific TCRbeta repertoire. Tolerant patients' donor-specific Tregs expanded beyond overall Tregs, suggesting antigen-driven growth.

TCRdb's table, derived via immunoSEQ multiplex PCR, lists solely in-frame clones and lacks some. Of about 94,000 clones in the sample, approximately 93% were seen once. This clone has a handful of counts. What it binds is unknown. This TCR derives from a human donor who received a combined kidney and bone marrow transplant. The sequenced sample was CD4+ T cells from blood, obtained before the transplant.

CDR3 in amino acids: CASSQLIPGLPNEKLFF. The CDR3 nucleotides read TGCGCCAGCAGCCAACTAATACCGGGACTCCCTAATGAAAAACTGTTTTTT. The chain is built from TRBV4-1 and TRBJ1-4; tentatively, D is TRBD1 (5 bases). CDR3 length equals 17 residues. Germline V gene sequence: CDR1 MGHRA, CDR2 YSYEKL. Trimming shortened V by 2 bases and J by 3 bases, and 16 bases separated the two germline ends.